The 18 T cell receptor beta chains below were found in one sample sequenced in a study of CD8 T cells in Susac syndrome. RNA totalling about 0.45 to 1 ug underwent reverse transcription with random hexamers. TCRdb fed the immunoSEQ multiplex PCR reads into MiXCR, producing one record per CDR3 protein. This sample has about 170,000 distinct CDR3 sequences, with approximately 95% found just once. Sequencing was performed on CD4+ T cells from PBMCs. The receptors stem from a human donor with Susac syndrome.

The rearrangement links TRBV3-1 to TRBJ2-7; 7 nucleotides match TRBD2. J was trimmed by 2 bases and V by 5 bases; bases with no gene match: 21. The CDR3 covers 19 residues. CDR1 is LGHDT and CDR2 is YNNKEL in the germline V gene (reference sequence). The CDR3 DNA is TGTGCCAGCAGCTTTTTTCCGGGGCCACGGGAGCGGGATCCCTACGAGCAGTACTTC. This encodes CASSFFPGPRERDPYEQYF.

The CDR3 bases are TGTGCCAGCAGTTACCAGCGACTAGCGGATTACAATGAGCAGTTCTTC. This sequence encodes CASSYQRLADYNEQFF. J is TRBJ2-1 and V is TRBV6-6; 9 bases align to TRBD2. After removal of 2 bases from V and 4 bases from J, the junction contained 6 bases not matched to a gene. Germline CDR1 and CDR2: MNHNY and SVGAGI (reference sequence). This CDR3 spans 16 amino acids.

The rearrangement uses TRBV15 and TRBJ2-5, with TRBD2 as a possible D gene (5 bases). The CDR3 is 15 residues long. CDR1 is LNHNV and CDR2 is YYDKDF in the germline V gene (reference sequence). The V end was cut by 1 base, the J end by 3 bases, with 12 bases between. CDR3 amino acids: CATSRGRVEEETQYF. CDR3 bases: TGTGCCACCAGCAGAGGAAGGGTGGAGGAAGAGACCCAGTACTTC.

This clonotype has more than one count but fewer than ten. The chain recombines TRBV5-6 with TRBJ1-2, with a tentative D call TRBD1 (6 bases). CDR3 length: 13 residues. In germline, CDR1 is SGHDT, CDR2 YYEEEE. V lost 1 base and J 4 bases, leaving 8 bases between the germline ends. The CDR3 is CASSLTGTYGYTF. CDR3 DNA sequence: TGTGCCAGCAGCTTGACAGGGACCTATGGCTACACCTTC.

The V and J genes are TRBV6-6 and TRBJ2-7; D is perhaps TRBD1 (6 bases). Germline CDR1 is MNHNY and CDR2 is SVGAGI (reference sequence). Deletions cut 6 bases from V and 3 bases from J, with 15 bases between. The CDR3 runs to 14 residues. CDR3 in amino acids: CASRPPGEGYEQYF. In DNA, the CDR3 is TGTGCCAGCAGGCCCCCAGGGGAAGGCTACGAGCAGTACTTC.

The chain joins TRBV27 to TRBJ2-7; 9 bases fit TRBD1. V lost 5 bases and J lost 5; bases outside the gene matches: 7. There are 14 residues in the CDR3. Per the germline V gene, CDR1 is MNHEY and CDR2 is SMNVEV (reference sequence). As DNA, the CDR3 is TGTGCCAGCAGTCCTCGGGACAGGGCCAACGAGCAGTACTTC. Translated, it gives CASSPRDRANEQYF.

The chain couples TRBV7-2 to TRBJ2-7; tentatively, D is TRBD1 or TRBD2 (5 bases each). Trimming stripped 4 bases from V and 3 bases from J, with 16 bases between. Germline values: CDR1 SGHTA, CDR2 FQGNSA. The CDR3 contains 15 residues. CDR3 region: CASSSSPGPFYEQYF. The CDR3 coding sequence is TGTGCCAGCAGCTCGTCTCCGGGACCCTTCTACGAGCAGTACTTC.

The CDR3 region is CACTSQFLTDQTQYF. Written as DNA, the CDR3 is TGTGCCTGTACTTCACAGTTCCTCACAGATCAGACCCAGTACTTC. The chain recombines TRBV30 with TRBJ2-5; no clear D. This CDR3 contains 15 residues. Germline V gene sequence: CDR1 GTSNPN, CDR2 SVGIG (reference sequence). V was pared by 6 bases and J by 6 bases, with 23 bases between.

The V gene is TRBV30, the J gene TRBJ2-4; tentatively, D is TRBD1 or TRBD2 (5 bases each). V lost 5 bases and J 3 bases, leaving 11 bases between the germline ends. The CDR3 loop spans 13 amino acids. Germline V gene data show CDR1 as GTSNPN and CDR2 as SVGIG (reference sequence). CDR3: CAWGGHSKNIQYF. CDR3 sequence (DNA): TGTGCCTGGGGGGGTCATAGCAAAAACATTCAGTACTTC.

The V and J genes are TRBV7-3 and TRBJ2-5, with D possibly matching TRBD2 (5 bases). Per the germline V gene, CDR1 is SGHTA and CDR2 is FQGTGA. V dropped 3 bases and J dropped 5 bases, with 10 bases sitting between them. The CDR3 sequence is 13 residues long. The CDR3 region has the DNA TGTGCCAGCAGCTTCGGGGTGGGGGAGACCCAGTACTTC. Translated: CASSFGVGETQYF.

The V and J genes are TRBV9 and TRBJ2-2, with TRBD1 matching over 9 bases. Trimming at V came to 0 bases and at J to 5 bases, leaving 5 bases not matched to a gene. The CDR3 spans 16 residues. CDR1 is SGDLS, CDR2 YYNGEE, per germline. This CDR3 reads CASSVVGTGLTGELFF. The CDR3 region has the DNA TGTGCCAGCAGCGTAGTGGGGACAGGGTTAACCGGGGAGCTGTTTTTT.

This chain joins TRBV20-1 and TRBJ2-1; D not resolved. Trimming took 2 bases from V and 6 from J, leaving 5 bases between them. CDR1 is DFQATT, CDR2 SNEGSKA, per germline (reference sequence). CDR3 size: 11 residues. The CDR3 is CSARPVNEQFF. The CDR3 DNA reads as TGCAGTGCTAGACCGGTCAATGAGCAGTTCTTC.

The genes are TRBV20-1 and TRBJ1-1; a possible D gene is TRBD1 (6 bases). Germline V CDR1 and CDR2: DFQATT, SNEGSKA (reference sequence). The CDR3 is made up of 9 amino acids. CDR3 sequence (DNA): TGCAGCGCAACAGGGGAAGCTTTCTTT. Translating it yields CSATGEAFF.

The chain recombines TRBV30 with TRBJ2-1; D call uncertain. Germline CDR1 reads GTSNPN; CDR2 reads SVGIG (reference sequence). Trimming pared 2 bases from V and 1 base from J, leaving 6 bases between. CDR3 size: 13 residues. Here the CDR3 reads CAWSRQSYNEQFF. The CDR3 nucleotides read TGTGCCTGGAGTAGGCAGTCCTACAATGAGCAGTTCTTC.

This clonotype occurred once. This chain uses TRBV18 with TRBJ2-5, with TRBD1 matching 7 bases. The CDR3 consists of 15 residues. V shed 2 bases and J 4 bases; nucleotides not matched to a gene: 7. Germline lookup yields CDR1 KGHSH and CDR2 LQKENI. The chain's CDR3 is CASSPSRQGRETQYF. Written as DNA, the CDR3 is TGTGCCAGCTCACCATCTAGACAGGGACGAGAGACCCAGTACTTC.

This chain joins TRBV20-1 and TRBJ2-6, with 11 bases matching TRBD2. This CDR3 spans 20 amino acids. CDR1 and CDR2 (germline): DFQATT, SNEGSKA (reference sequence). With 3 bases clipped from V and 0 bases from J, the junction kept 13 bases outside the gene matches. The CDR3 protein is CSASSPPGLAAFSGANVLTF. The CDR3 DNA sequence: TGCAGTGCTAGCTCCCCCCCGGGACTAGCGGCTTTCTCTGGGGCCAACGTCCTGACTTTC.

V gene TRBV13 combines with J gene TRBJ2-1; weak D call: TRBD2 (5 bases). The CDR3 contains 13 residues. CDR1 PRHDT and CDR2 FYEKMQ come from the germline V gene (reference sequence). The ends were cut back, 4 bases at V and 6 bases at J, with 10 bases in the middle. CDR3 DNA sequence: TGTGCCAGCAGCTCGGGGTGGGGCAATGAGCAGTTCTTC. Translated: CASSSGWGNEQFF.

V usage is TRBV20-1 and J usage is TRBJ2-7, with no clear D. In germline, CDR1 is DFQATT, CDR2 SNEGSKA (reference sequence). With 3 bases removed from V and 3 bases from J, the gap between germline ends came to 21 bases. This CDR3 is 16 amino acids long. CDR3 amino acids: CSASLAGSKALYEQYF. CDR3 in DNA: TGCAGTGCTAGTTTGGCCGGATCTAAGGCCCTCTACGAGCAGTACTTC.